Listed here are 18 T cell receptor beta chains from one sample, sequenced in a study of blood T cell repertoires in COVID-19. Assay: immunoSEQ multiplex PCR; the TCRdb copy retains only in-frame clones and omits some. The sample carries 150,000 or so clones, about 72% recorded once. The material sequenced was peripheral blood. These receptor sequences come from a woman aged 70-85 years with acute or convalescent COVID-19.

The chain employs TRBV24-1 and TRBJ2-3, with TRBD1 matching 10 bases. J gave up 3 bases and V 7 bases, and 3 bases lay outside the gene matches. The CDR3 covers 14 residues. Germline CDR1 and CDR2: KGHDR and SFDVKD. The chain's CDR3 is CATSDRGQTDTQYF. The CDR3 DNA reads TGTGCCACCAGCGACAGGGGGCAGACAGATACGCAGTATTTT.

The genes are TRBV4-2 and TRBJ1-1, with D uncertain. The germline gives CDR1 LGHNA, CDR2 YNFKEQ. V lost 0 bases and J lost 6, with 14 bases in between. The CDR3 is 15 amino acids. In nucleotides, the CDR3 is TGTGCCAGCAGCCAAGAGGTAGGGAGTACGGCTGAAGCTTTCTTT. Translation gives CASSQEVGSTAEAFF.

Only one count was recorded for this clone. V is TRBV21-1 and J is TRBJ2-5; whether TRBD1, the table's D call, matches the DNA was not checked. TRBV21-1 has pseudogene status. The CDR3 runs to 17 residues. The CDR3, as DNA: TGTGCCAGCAGCAGGGACAGGTTACAGGAGGGCCAAGAGACCCAGTACTTC. This translates into CASSRDRLQEGQETQYF.

The chain is built from TRBV3-1 (or the pseudogene TRBV3-2) and TRBJ1-5; 7 positions match TRBD1. Germline V gives CDR1 LGHDT, CDR2 YNNKEL (reference sequence). The V gene end was trimmed by 3 bases and the J gene end by 0 bases; junction bases not matched to a gene: 23. The CDR3 is 22 amino acids. CDR3 sequence reads: CASSHPEQGKAAQNYSNQPQHF. In DNA form, the CDR3 reads TGTGCCAGCAGCCATCCGGAACAGGGGAAAGCAGCTCAAAACTATAGCAATCAGCCCCAGCATTTT.

The gene calls are TRBV5-5 and TRBJ2-6; 8 nucleotides agree with TRBD1. V gave up 4 bases and J gave up 0 bases; unmatched junction bases: 6. This CDR3 has 17 amino acids. Germline values: CDR1 SGHKS, CDR2 YYEKEE (reference sequence). For the CDR3, the DNA is TGTGCCAGCAGCCCCGAGGGACAGGTCTCTGGGGCCAACGTCCTGACTTTC. Protein product: CASSPEGQVSGANVLTF.

This chain's CDR3 is CASSQGWLSHEQYF. CDR3 nucleotides: TGTGCCAGCAGCCAAGGATGGCTGTCCCACGAGCAGTACTTC. This chain uses TRBV3-1 (or the pseudogene TRBV3-2) with TRBJ2-7; D remains ambiguous. Germline V CDR1 and CDR2: LGHDT, YNNKEL (reference sequence). Between the trimmed V and J ends, which lost 1 base and 5 bases, there was a span of 12 bases. CDR3 length: 14 amino acids.

The CDR3, as DNA: TGTGCCAGCAGCGCCGAGAGCGGCCTTCAAGAGACCCAGTACTTC. As protein: CASSAESGLQETQYF. The rearrangement links TRBV9 to TRBJ2-5; TRBD2 is a possible D gene (5 bases). The CDR3 has 15 amino acids. V was shortened by 3 bases and J by 2 bases, with 14 bases between the two germline ends. CDR1 is SGDLS and CDR2 is YYNGEE in the germline V gene.

This clone was counted between two and nine times. V gene TRBV3-1 (or the pseudogene TRBV3-2) combines with J gene TRBJ2-3, with D possibly TRBD2 on 7 matching bases. The CDR3 contains 15 residues. Trimming removed 1 base from V and 5 bases from J, with 13 bases in between. Germline V gives CDR1 LGHDT, CDR2 YNNKEL (reference sequence). CDR3 sequence reads: CASSQAGGGGDTQYF. The CDR3 DNA sequence: TGTGCCAGCAGCCAAGCCGGGGGCGGGGGAGATACGCAGTATTTT.

The chain is built from TRBV28 and TRBJ2-1; 8 nucleotides line up with TRBD2. Germline V gene data show CDR1 as MDHEN and CDR2 as SYDVKM. V shed 8 bases and J 3 bases; nucleotides not matched to a gene: 6. The CDR3 contains 14 residues. CDR3 nucleotides: TGTGCCAGCTCAGCGGGAGAGGTCTACAATGAGCAGTTCTTC. This translates into CASSAGEVYNEQFF.

The chain is built from TRBV11-2 and TRBJ1-2; TRBD1 agrees at 12 bases. The V gene's germline CDR1 is SGHAT and CDR2 FQNNGV. After removal of 5 bases from V and 4 bases from J, the junction contained 5 bases not matched to a gene. The CDR3 is made up of 15 amino acids. CDR3 coding DNA: TGTGCCAGCAGCCCGGGGACAGGGGGCATCTATGGCTACACCTTC. Translating gives CASSPGTGGIYGYTF.

The J gene is TRBJ1-2, the V gene TRBV19; the match to TRBD1 covers 7 bases. V was clipped by 4 bases and J by 7 bases; unmatched bases: 6. Germline CDR1 is LNHDA and CDR2 is SQIVND (reference sequence). CDR3 length: 13 residues. Here the CDR3 DNA reads TGTGCCAGTAGTACCCGACAGGGTAGTGGCTACACCTTC. Amino acid sequence: CASSTRQGSGYTF. Based on the CDR3 plus reference TRBV19 and TRBJ1-2, the full variable domain is DGGITQSPKYLFRKEGQNVTLSCEQNLNHDAMYWYRQDPGQGLRLIYYSQIVNDFQKGDIAEGYSVSREKKESFPLTVTSAQKNPTAFYLCASSTRQGSGYTFGSGTRLTVV.

The chain couples TRBV5-1 to TRBJ2-6; 12 nucleotides align to TRBD1. The CDR3 runs to 19 residues. Trimming took 1 base from V and 2 from J; bases not matched to a gene: 7. Germline V CDR1 and CDR2: SGHRS, YFSETQ. The CDR3 nucleotides read TGCGCCAGCAGCTTGTATTTGGGACAGGGGGCGCCTGGGGCCAACGTCCTGACTTTC. It codes for CASSLYLGQGAPGANVLTF.

The chain uses TRBV9 and TRBJ1-2; 7 bases map to TRBD1. CDR3 length: 13 amino acids. CDR1 and CDR2 from the germline V gene are SGDLS and YYNGEE. Unmatched junction bases numbered 0, after V lost 0 bases and J lost 4 bases. The CDR3 here is CASSVAGGYGYTF. The CDR3 DNA reads TGTGCCAGCAGCGTAGCAGGGGGCTATGGCTACACCTTC.

The V and J genes are TRBV19 and TRBJ2-7; 8 nucleotides agree with TRBD2. Germline V gene sequence: CDR1 LNHDA, CDR2 SQIVND (reference sequence). The V and J ends lost 2 bases and 3 bases, in that order; junction bases with no gene match: 6. This CDR3 has 15 residues. This CDR3 is CASSITSSGVYEQYF. The CDR3 DNA reads TGTGCCAGTAGTATAACGAGTAGCGGGGTCTACGAGCAGTACTTC.

V and J are TRBV9 and TRBJ1-6, with D possibly matching TRBD1 (5 bases). The CDR3 is made up of 14 amino acids. Trimming removed 3 bases at V and 11 bases at J, with 15 bases between. Looked up from germline, CDR1 is SGDLS and CDR2 is YYNGEE. DNA of the CDR3: TGTGCCAGCAGCGCCCCCGGGGGGTTTGCACCCCTCCACTTT. It specifies CASSAPGGFAPLHF.

Notes on this clone: A much bigger clone sits one base away, suggesting this may be a read error. Different DNA sequences within this sample yield the same CDR3. This rearrangement joins TRBV5-1 to TRBJ2-1, with unresolved D. The V gene's germline CDR1 is SGHRS and CDR2 YFSETQ. V gave up 3 bases and J gave up 4 bases, with 2 bases separating them. The CDR3 has 11 residues. The DNA for the CDR3 is TGCGCCAGCAGCTCGTACAATGAGCAGTTCTTC. Translated, it gives CASSSYNEQFF.

For the CDR3, the DNA is TGTGCCAGTTCCGCGGGGAATCAGCCCCAGCATTTT. It translates to CASSAGNQPQHF. The chain combines TRBV5-7 with TRBJ1-5; the D is unclear. TRBV5-7 is marked as an open reading frame, function uncertain. The germline V and J ends were trimmed by 8 bases and 4 bases, with 10 bases remaining between them. This CDR3 spans 12 amino acids.

The V and J genes are TRBV6-5 and TRBJ2-3, with 8 bases fitting TRBD2. The V and J ends lost 6 bases and 8 bases, in that order; junction bases with no gene match: 10. This CDR3 is built from 14 residues. Germline V gene sequence: CDR1 MNHEY, CDR2 SVGAGI. CDR3 coding DNA: TGTGCCAGCAGGGGAGCGGGGGCCGACGCTACGCAGTATTTT. It translates to CASRGAGADATQYF.